A single sample is the source of the 5 T cell receptor beta chains below, sequenced in a study of blood T cell repertoires in COVID-19. This table comes from immunoSEQ multiplex PCR, and its TCRdb copy is limited to in-frame clones, with some not included. The sample yields 95,000 to 130,000 clones, around 80% seen once. The specimen was peripheral blood. Every receptor here comes from a man between 70 and 80 years old with active or convalescent COVID-19.

V and J are TRBV15 and TRBJ2-5; D is undetermined. With 3 bases removed from V and 2 bases from J, the gap between germline ends came to 10 bases. The length of the CDR3 is 14 residues. Germline V gene data show CDR1 as LNHNV and CDR2 as YYDKDF (reference sequence). The CDR3 nucleotides read TGTGCCACCAGCAGGGCCCGGGTACAAGAGACCCAGTACTTC. Translation gives CATSRARVQETQYF. Supplemented by reference TRBV15 and TRBJ2-5, the full variable domain reads DAMVIQNPRYQVTQFGKPVTLSCSQTLNHNVMYWYQQKSSQAPKLLFHYYDKDFNNEADTPDNFQSRRPNTSFCFLDIRSPGLGDTAMYLCATSRARVQETQYFGPGTRLLVL.

This chain connects TRBV6-5 to TRBJ1-3; D uncertain. The CDR3 is 15 amino acids. Germline values: CDR1 MNHEY, CDR2 SVGAGI. V lost 6 bases and J 4 bases, leaving 16 bases between the germline ends. The chain's CDR3 is CASSAFPTPGNTIYF. The CDR3 DNA reads as TGTGCCAGCAGCGCCTTCCCTACCCCGGGAAACACCATATATTTT.

Here the CDR3 reads CASSQLDGVLEQYF. In DNA, the CDR3 is TGTGCCAGCAGCCAATTAGACGGAGTTCTCGAGCAGTACTTC. The chain employs TRBV7-2 and TRBJ2-7, with D hard to call. The germline V gene has CDR1 SGHTA and CDR2 FQGNSA. V lost 5 bases to trimming and J lost 6 bases, with 17 bases between them. The CDR3 consists of 14 residues.

This clone showed up just a few times. V and J are TRBV18 and TRBJ1-5, with 9 bases matching TRBD1. CDR1 is KGHSH, CDR2 LQKENI, per germline. The junction had 5 bases not matched to a gene; V was cut back by 4 bases and J by 7 bases. This CDR3 comprises 14 residues. The chain's CDR3 is CASSLGQGRQPQHF. The CDR3 DNA is TGTGCCAGCTCACTGGGACAGGGAAGACAGCCCCAGCATTTT.

This clone was counted a few times. The chain recombines TRBV9 with TRBJ2-7; D possibly corresponds to TRBD1 (5 bases). Germline-derived CDR1 and CDR2 are SGDLS and YYNGEE. This CDR3 has 15 amino acids. Trimming removed 3 bases at V and 3 bases at J, with 16 bases between. The CDR3 region is CASSEGISQLYEQYF. The CDR3 region has the DNA TGTGCCAGCAGCGAGGGGATCAGCCAGCTCTACGAGCAGTACTTC.